The clone carrying this TCR beta chain was observed at least ten times. What it binds is not known. The sample comes from a study of neurological immune-mediated disorders. Overall study findings and caveats: Among expanded clones, no CDR3 amino acid sequences were shared across subjects, a pattern suggesting private repertoires in all groups. The level of TCR clonal expansion was highest in patients with HTLV-1-associated myelopathy and lowest in multiple sclerosis, where it fell below the level seen in healthy controls.

The V end was cut by 0 bases, the J end by 9 bases, with 12 bases between. There are 14 residues in the CDR3. CDR1 and CDR2 (germline): LNHNV, YYDKDF (reference sequence). The cDNA came from 5'RACE with 10-nucleotide random UMIs. Every sequencing run generated in excess of 170 million TCR-beta sequences. These sequences covered 15-18 subjects. TCRdb used MiXCR to reprocess the 5' RACE reads, holding one entry per CDR3 protein. The data contain roughly 75,000 distinct CDR3 sequences, just over 2.5% of them singletons. The source of this sequence is a woman aged 25 to 39 with multiple sclerosis. The specimen sequenced was PBMCs. The V call is TRBV15, the J call TRBJ1-5; tentatively, D is TRBD1 (5 bases). CDR3 sequence reads: CATSREQAEGPQHF. The CDR3 bases are TGTGCCACCAGCAGAGAACAGGCCGAGGGGCCCCAGCATTTT.